One and the same sample provided the 8 T cell receptor beta chains below, sequenced in a study of blood T cell repertoires in COVID-19. Clones were sequenced by immunoSEQ multiplex PCR, and TCRdb holds only the in-frame ones, with some missing. Of approximately 220,000 clones in the sample, approximately 84% were seen once. The specimen sequenced was peripheral blood. The receptors derive from a woman aged 25 to 39 who had recovered from COVID-19.

This chain joins TRBV2 and TRBJ2-1; TRBD1 matches 10 bases. CDR1 is SNHLY, CDR2 FYNNEI, per germline. V trimming: 5 bases; J trimming: 0 bases; junction bases outside the gene matches: 1. This CDR3 has 15 residues. The CDR3: CASSRDRGSYNEQFF. CDR3 DNA: TGTGCCAGCAGTAGGGACAGGGGCTCCTACAATGAGCAGTTCTTC.

The rearrangement links TRBV7-8 to TRBJ2-5; TRBD1 aligns across 9 bases. This CDR3 spans 15 amino acids. Unmatched junction bases numbered 6, after V lost 5 bases and J lost 2 bases. Germline CDR1 SGHVS, CDR2 FQNEAQ. The CDR3 protein is CASSRTGGPQETQYF. CDR3 coding DNA: TGTGCCAGCAGCCGCACAGGGGGCCCGCAAGAGACCCAGTACTTC.

V is TRBV6-5 and J is TRBJ1-2; a possible D gene is TRBD1 (6 bases). Germline V gene sequence: CDR1 MNHEY, CDR2 SVGAGI. The CDR3 runs to 11 residues. V was cut by 8 bases and J by 8 bases, with 12 bases left in between. The CDR3 reads CASATGNGYTF. DNA of the CDR3: TGTGCCAGCGCAACAGGGAACGGCTACACCTTC.

V is TRBV6-1 and J is TRBJ1-2; a weak D match, TRBD1 (5 bases). The V end was cut by 3 bases, the J end by 7 bases, with 12 bases between. Per the germline V gene, CDR1 is MNHNS and CDR2 is SASEGT. This CDR3 contains 13 residues. CDR3: CASSEEGLAGYTF. The CDR3 DNA reads as TGTGCCAGCAGTGAGGAGGGGCTGGCTGGCTACACCTTC.

V is TRBV18 and J is TRBJ1-1; weak D call: TRBD1 (6 bases). The V gene's germline CDR1 is KGHSH and CDR2 LQKENI. The CDR3 length is 13 residues. Trimming removed 0 bases at V and 8 bases at J, with 10 bases between. The chain's CDR3 is CASSPPQGTEAFF. CDR3 coding DNA: TGTGCCAGCTCACCACCCCAGGGGACAGAAGCTTTCTTT.

The chain has TRBV20-1 and TRBJ2-1; D is possibly TRBD1 (5 bases). Per the germline V gene, CDR1 is DFQATT and CDR2 is SNEGSKA (reference sequence). The ends were cut back, 3 bases at V and 11 bases at J, with 11 bases in the middle. The CDR3 is 11 amino acids. DNA of the CDR3: TGCAGTGCTAGGACAGAAGCCAAGCAGTTCTTC. It codes for CSARTEAKQFF.

The chain is built from TRBV4-2 and TRBJ2-2, with 11 nucleotides matching TRBD2. CDR3 length: 19 amino acids. V lost 4 bases to trimming and J lost 5 bases; unmatched junction nucleotides: 15. Germline CDR1 LGHNA, CDR2 YNFKEQ. The CDR3 sequence: CASSPERSRLAGRTGELFF. CDR3 nucleotides: TGTGCCAGCAGCCCAGAGAGGTCCAGACTAGCGGGAAGAACCGGGGAGCTGTTTTTT.

The chain employs TRBV9 and TRBJ1-3; the D gene is possibly TRBD1 (6 bases). The CDR3 extends over 17 amino acids. The germline gives CDR1 SGDLS, CDR2 YYNGEE. Trimming removed 1 base at V and 2 bases at J, with 16 bases between. The CDR3 bases are TGTGCCAGCAGCGTAAGCGGAACAGGGCAGGCTGGAAACACCATATATTTT. This gives the protein CASSVSGTGQAGNTIYF.